This T cell receptor beta chain was profiled in a study of cytomegalovirus exposure and HLA in healthy donors. V lost 4 bases, J lost 0 bases, and 11 bases lay in between. CDR3 size: 15 residues. Germline loops: CDR1 SGDLS, CDR2 YYNGEE. This clone was seen a single time. Its specificity is unknown. The sample holds other DNA sequences that translate to the same CDR3. Whole-study results and caveats: Follow-up analysis later connected one missense variant in DCLRE1C with trimming of TCR beta V- and J-genes. A later look showed TCR association rates differing by HLA locus, highest for DRB1 and lowest for HLA-C.

The PCR used 60 Vbeta and 13 Jbeta primers. Method: immunoSEQ multiplex PCR; TCRdb's copy keeps in-frame clones and lacks some. The sample has some 150,000 clones; roughly 81% are singletons. The sequencing input was PBMCs. The rearrangement joins TRBV9 to TRBJ2-1; no clear D gene. The clonotype originates from a woman aged 18-35 years in good health and CMV-seronegative. DNA for the CDR3: TGTGCCAGCAGCCCCGGGTCTAGCTCCTACAATGAGCAGTTCTTC. Residues: CASSPGSSSYNEQFF.